This T cell receptor (beta chain) was captured in a study of blood T cells in healthy people across ages. Every sample yielded at least 6 million isolated PBMCs. Losses at the gene ends were 6 bases for V and 0 bases for J; bases not matched to a gene: 12. The CDR3 contains 17 residues. Germline V CDR1 and CDR2: MDHEN, SYDVKM. Sample-barcoded 5' priming and a J-beta primer mix drove a second PCR of roughly 6 to 12 cycles. Every cDNA was tagged by a template-switch adaptor with 12 random nucleotides. Every sample produced at least 2.5 million CDR3-containing paired-end reads. TCRdb processed the 5' RACE reads anew with MiXCR; each CDR3 protein has one entry. Of about 1.4 million distinct CDR3 sequences listed, 59% are singletons.

V and J are TRBV28 and TRBJ2-7, with 9 bases fitting TRBD2. This sequence originates from a man aged 18 to 30 in good health. Material: blood. The CDR3, as DNA: TGTGCCAGCAGCCCTCCGGCTAGCGGGGCTTACTCCTACGAGCAGTACTTC. This encodes CASSPPASGAYSYEQYF.